These T cell receptor beta chains were read from a single sample in a study of blood T cell repertoires in COVID-19. TCRdb's copy holds only in-frame clones and misses some; the assay was immunoSEQ multiplex PCR. The sample lists 250,000 to 400,000 clones; more than 75% were seen once. What was sequenced was PBMCs or T cells enriched from blood (not recorded which). The receptors were sampled from a man aged 55-75 years who had recovered from COVID-19. Each CDR3 is given with its conserved first and last residue. A D gene is named only where the DNA matches it firmly. Expanded clones are given a class, and other clones once, few, many or no size at all.

V	size	J	D	CDR3	DNA
TRBV19	.	TRBJ2-1	TRBD2	CASSDQAGSSYNEQFF	TGTGCCAGTAGTGACCAAGCGGGGAGCTCCTACAATGAGCAGTTCTTC
TRBV3-1/TRBV3-2	.	TRBJ2-7	.	CASSAGQPGQQYF	TGTGCCAGCAGCGCGGGACAGCCGGGACAGCAGTACTTC
TRBV12-3/TRBV12-4	.	TRBJ2-1	.	CASRLRNEQFF	TGTGCCAGCAGACTAAGGAATGAGCAGTTCTTC
TRBV30	.	TRBJ2-7	TRBD2	CAWSAIPSGTYEQYF	TGTGCCTGGAGTGCGATACCTAGCGGGACTTACGAGCAGTACTTC
TRBV19	once	TRBJ1-1	TRBD1	CASRQGQGLSEAFF	TGTGCCAGTAGACAGGGACAGGGACTTTCTGAAGCTTTCTTT
TRBV6-1	.	TRBJ1-4	TRBD1	CASSEVMGQINEKLFF	TGTGCCAGCAGTGAAGTGATGGGACAGATTAATGAAAAACTGTTTTTT
TRBV11-3	.	TRBJ1-1	TRBD1	CASSSDRGLGTEAFF	TGTGCCAGCAGCTCGGACAGGGGGTTGGGCACTGAAGCTTTCTTT
TRBV19	.	TRBJ1-2	TRBD1	CASSIQGGANYYGYTF	TGTGCCAGTAGTATTCAAGGGGGCGCTAATTACTATGGCTACACCTTC
TRBV27	.	TRBJ1-4	.	CASKTWGVTNEKLFF	TGTGCCAGCAAAACATGGGGCGTAACTAATGAAAAACTGTTTTTT
TRBV29-1	.	TRBJ2-7	.	CSVIQTYEQYF	TGCAGCGTTATCCAGACCTACGAGCAGTACTTC
TRBV25-1	few	TRBJ1-4	.	CASTGTPSIEKLFF	TGTGCCAGCACCGGGACACCTAGTATCGAAAAACTGTTTTTT
TRBV7-3	.	TRBJ2-2	TRBD2	CASSLAAGELFF	TGTGCCAGCAGCCTAGCGGCCGGGGAGCTGTTTTTT
TRBV11-3	.	TRBJ2-7	TRBD1	CASSLIGTVFVREQYF	TGTGCCAGCAGCCTAATCGGGACAGTCTTTGTGAGGGAGCAGTACTTC
TRBV5-4	.	TRBJ2-2	TRBD1	CASSRGRQGYTGELFF	TGTGCCAGCAGCAGGGGAAGACAGGGGTACACCGGGGAGCTGTTTTTT
TRBV11-3	.	TRBJ2-7	TRBD2	CASSLSGRYEQYF	TGTGCCAGCAGCTTGAGCGGGAGGTACGAGCAGTACTTC
TRBV7-3	few	TRBJ1-1	.	CASSITTGTEAFF	TGTGCCAGCAGCATAACGACAGGCACTGAAGCTTTCTTT
TRBV5-1	few	TRBJ2-7	.	CASNLAPSSYEQYF	TGCGCCAGTAACCTAGCGCCCAGCTCCTACGAGCAGTACTTC
TRBV28	.	TRBJ2-3	TRBD1	CASSFRGTGPDTQYF	TGTGCCAGCAGTTTCCGGGGGACAGGCCCAGATACGCAGTATTTT
TRBV6-1	.	TRBJ1-4	TRBD1	CASSEDFGTGGREKLFF	TGTGCCAGCAGTGAAGATTTTGGGACAGGGGGGAGGGAAAAACTGTTTTTT
TRBV10-3	.	TRBJ1-5	.	CASTGQSNQPQHF	TGTGCCTCAACCGGACAAAGCAATCAGCCCCAGCATTTT
TRBV7-8	once	TRBJ2-1	TRBD2	CATRGTSGYNEQFF	TGTGCCACCAGGGGGACTAGCGGGTACAATGAGCAGTTCTTC
TRBV5-1	.	TRBJ1-3	.	CASSLEAPGYSGNTIYF	TGCGCCAGCAGCTTGGAGGCTCCGGGATACTCTGGAAACACCATATATTTT
TRBV2	.	TRBJ2-1	.	CASRRPGNEQFF	TGTGCCAGCAGACGCCCAGGGAATGAGCAGTTCTTC
TRBV7-3	.	TRBJ2-1	.	CASSLGGSGYNEQFF	TGTGCCAGCAGCTTGGGTGGGAGCGGATACAATGAGCAGTTCTTC
TRBV7-9	once	TRBJ2-5	.	CASSLTRVRADETQYF	TGTGCCAGCAGCTTAACAAGGGTCAGGGCTGACGAGACCCAGTACTTC
TRBV7-3	.	TRBJ2-1	TRBD1	CASSLNGQELNEQFF	TGTGCCAGCAGCTTAAATGGACAGGAGCTCAATGAGCAGTTCTTC
TRBV6-5	.	TRBJ1-1	.	CASAGHQNTEAFF	TGTGCCAGCGCCGGACACCAGAACACTGAAGCTTTCTTT
TRBV4-2	.	TRBJ2-7	.	CASSQVEVGYEQYF	TGTGCCAGCAGCCAAGTCGAGGTTGGGTACGAGCAGTACTTC
TRBV9	.	TRBJ1-1	.	CASSVGVGAEAFF	TGTGCCAGCAGCGTAGGAGTGGGCGCTGAAGCTTTCTTT
TRBV11-3	once	TRBJ2-3	TRBD2	CASSPGTSGSTDTQYF	TGTGCCAGCAGCCCGGGGACTAGCGGAAGCACAGATACGCAGTATTTT
TRBV12-3/TRBV12-4	.	TRBJ2-7	.	CASSSGRSYEQYF	TGTGCCAGCAGTTCCGGGAGATCCTACGAGCAGTACTTC
TRBV19	.	TRBJ1-3	.	CASSKTSGNTIYF	TGTGCCAGTAGTAAGACATCTGGAAACACCATATATTTT
TRBV19	.	TRBJ1-1	.	CASLGGREAFF	TGTGCCAGTTTAGGGGGACGTGAAGCTTTCTTT
TRBV6-5	.	TRBJ2-7	.	CASSWSGRRDEQYF	TGTGCCAGCAGTTGGTCTGGCAGGCGAGACGAGCAGTACTTC
TRBV7-9	.	TRBJ2-1	.	CASSQEVRSSYNEQFF	TGTGCCAGCAGTCAAGAGGTTCGAAGCTCCTACAATGAGCAGTTCTTC
TRBV19	few	TRBJ2-7	TRBD1	CASSSGDSSREQYF	TGTGCCAGTAGCTCCGGGGACAGCTCTCGCGAGCAGTACTTC
TRBV5-1	.	TRBJ2-5	.	CASSLVQGKETQYF	TGCGCCAGCAGCTTGGTACAGGGAAAAGAGACCCAGTACTTC
TRBV6-1	.	TRBJ1-2	TRBD1	CASSESGQGRTF	TGTGCCAGCAGTGAATCCGGACAGGGGCGGACCTTC
TRBV19	.	TRBJ2-3	TRBD2	CASMRERSGGSVDTQYF	TGTGCCAGTATGCGGGAGCGTAGCGGGGGGTCCGTAGATACGCAGTATTTT
TRBV9	.	TRBJ2-4	TRBD1	CASSVRQGDKNIQYF	TGTGCCAGCAGCGTAAGACAGGGTGACAAAAACATTCAGTACTTC
TRBV5-1	few	TRBJ1-4	.	CASSLGAGATNEKLFF	TGCGCCAGCAGCTTGGGCGCAGGGGCAACTAATGAAAAACTGTTTTTT
TRBV5-1	.	TRBJ2-2	.	CASSLVRGSTGELFF	TGCGCCAGCAGCTTGGTTAGGGGATCCACCGGGGAGCTGTTTTTT
TRBV30	.	TRBJ2-1	.	CAWTFYNEQFF	TGTGCCTGGACTTTTTACAATGAGCAGTTCTTC
TRBV29-1	.	TRBJ2-1	.	CSVEDKGVEQFF	TGCAGCGTTGAAGATAAAGGGGTTGAGCAGTTCTTC
TRBV3-1/TRBV3-2	.	TRBJ2-5	.	CASSQSRLANQETQYF	TGTGCCAGCAGCCAGTCTCGGCTAGCAAATCAAGAGACCCAGTACTTC
TRBV30	.	TRBJ2-3	.	CAWSVSFNSDTQYF	TGTGCCTGGAGTGTAAGCTTCAATTCAGATACGCAGTATTTT
TRBV19	.	TRBJ1-4	.	CASSIERGRVGEKLFF	TGTGCCAGTAGTATAGAAAGGGGCCGTGTGGGGGAAAAACTGTTTTTT
TRBV6-4	few	TRBJ2-1	.	CASSDGETGNNEQFF	TGTGCCAGCAGTGACGGTGAGACAGGCAACAATGAGCAGTTCTTC
TRBV7-2	once	TRBJ1-5	TRBD1	CASSLNGGTGNQPQHF	TGTGCCAGCAGCTTAAACGGCGGGACAGGCAATCAGCCCCAGCATTTT
TRBV11-2	.	TRBJ1-1	TRBD1	CASSVGQVNTEAFF	TGTGCCAGCAGCGTGGGACAGGTTAACACTGAAGCTTTCTTT
TRBV2	.	TRBJ2-1	TRBD2	CATRASGGVDEQFF	TGTGCCACCAGGGCTAGCGGGGGGGTTGATGAGCAGTTCTTC
TRBV3-1/TRBV3-2	.	TRBJ2-1	.	CASSQDALRSYNEQFF	TGTGCCAGCAGCCAAGATGCACTACGTTCCTACAATGAGCAGTTCTTC
TRBV5-4	.	TRBJ1-3	.	CATGVPGNTIYF	TGTGCCACCGGGGTTCCTGGAAACACCATATATTTT